This is a list of T cell receptor beta chains from one sample in a study of human T cells and chemical hapten exposure. In TCRdb, the RACE reads were re-called with MiXCR into one record per CDR3 protein. The sample lists around 380,000 distinct CDR3 sequences, 5.5% seen once, with about 8.2% in the top ten. The material was whole blood, obtained in connection with sensitization to the hapten diphenylcyclopropenone (DPC). The origin of the receptors is a woman aged 18 to 35 with alopecia areata. Some clones in this sample may be carry-over from other donors' samples. Both conserved end residues are trimmed from each CDR3.

j_call v_call cdr3_aa
TRBJ2-5 TRBV5-1 ASSSTGGTIQETQY
TRBJ2-3 TRBV29-1 SVEILSDRDLGGTDTQY
TRBJ1-1 TRBV5-1 ASSLATANTEAF
TRBJ1-5 TRBV28 ATGTGAVQPQH
TRBJ2-3 TRBV7-2 ASSLAPRGGTDTQY
TRBJ2-3 TRBV3-1 ASSQSDTQY
TRBJ2-1 TRBV5-6 ASSLGAAYNEQF
TRBJ2-7 TRBV5-5 ASSRAAGTIYEQY
TRBJ1-4 TRBV12-3/TRBV12-4 ASSGFEKLF
TRBJ1-1 TRBV6-1 ASSVRWPEAF
TRBJ2-3 TRBV6-1 ASSASIAGLDPDTQY
TRBJ2-1 TRBV4-2 ASTLSGGAVDEQF
TRBJ1-1 TRBV2 ASSEAGVNTEAF
TRBJ1-2 TRBV10-3 AISEAPGTVSYGYT
TRBJ1-5 TRBV15 ATSRGHRGGNQPQH
TRBJ1-1 TRBV9 ASSVTQHTEAF
TRBJ1-6 TRBV6-2/TRBV6-3 ASSYRRDSYNSPLH
TRBJ1-3 TRBV12-3/TRBV12-4 ASSERGTSGNTIY
TRBJ2-7 TRBV20-1 SATDITYEQY
TRBJ1-1 TRBV20-1 SARETLNTEAF
TRBJ2-3 TRBV6-2/TRBV6-3 ASSSHRGGTQY
TRBJ2-6 TRBV18 ASSPGDRGLPGANVLT
TRBJ1-1 TRBV18 ASSPPSDSMRGEAF
TRBJ1-5 TRBV6-2/TRBV6-3 ASSYYATGNQPQH
TRBJ1-6 TRBV12-5 ASGLAPNNSPLH
TRBJ2-1 TRBV7-2 ASSSYREDEQF
TRBJ2-7 TRBV9 ASSVEYGQTDEQY
TRBJ2-6 TRBV21-1 ASSASLGRRANVLT
TRBJ1-1 TRBV12-3/TRBV12-4 ASSQGHPAF
TRBJ1-1 TRBV7-8 ASSLSPGGTEAF
TRBJ1-1 TRBV6-5 ASSPLGTGRLVAF
TRBJ2-6 TRBV10-3 AISDPDRYGANVLT
TRBJ1-2 TRBV10-3 AIGAGLRYT